The 7 T cell receptor beta chains presented below share a single source sample, sequenced in a study of cytomegalovirus exposure and HLA in healthy donors. A multiplex PCR was run with 60 Vbeta primers and 13 Jbeta primers. The table came from immunoSEQ multiplex PCR; TCRdb's copy has only in-frame clones and leaves some out. The sample table sets out 150,000 or so clones. Sequencing was done on a sample of PBMCs. The receptor set was obtained from a woman aged 55-70 years in good health and CMV-seronegative.

The gene calls are TRBV11-1 and TRBJ2-3; D may be TRBD1 (6 bases). This CDR3 is built from 17 residues. CDR1 and CDR2 from the germline V gene are SGHAT and FQDESV (reference sequence). V was pared by 1 base and J by 0 bases, with 14 bases between. DNA for the CDR3: TGTGCCAGCAGCTTAGGCGACAGGTTGGAGAGCACAGATACGCAGTATTTT. Protein: CASSLGDRLESTDTQYF.

J is TRBJ2-5 and V is TRBV7-9; TRBD2 agrees at 14 bases. Germline V gene data show CDR1 as SEHNR and CDR2 as FQNEAQ (reference sequence). CDR3 length: 16 amino acids. Trimming cost V 5 bases and J 5 bases; bases outside gene matches: 7. DNA of the CDR3: TGTGCCAGCAGCATTGGACTAGCGGGAGGTCGGGAGACCCAGTACTTC. Its translation is CASSIGLAGGRETQYF.

The V gene is TRBV29-1, the J gene TRBJ2-7, with TRBD1 identical over 7 bases. CDR3 length: 14 amino acids. Looked up from germline, CDR1 is SQVTM and CDR2 is ANQGSEA. Trimming took 7 bases from V and 0 from J; bases not matched to a gene: 9. This CDR3 is CSARDSYSSYEQYF. For the CDR3, the DNA is TGCAGCGCAAGGGACAGTTATTCCTCCTACGAGCAGTACTTC.

The genes are TRBV6-5 and TRBJ2-3, with D possibly TRBD1 on 5 matching bases. V lost 6 bases and J lost 3, with 13 bases in between. This CDR3 comprises 14 residues. The germline V gene encodes CDR1 MNHEY and CDR2 SVGAGI. The CDR3 sequence is CASSPTRQTDTQYF. The CDR3 DNA is TGTGCCAGCAGCCCCACCCGACAGACAGATACGCAGTATTTT.

The rearrangement links TRBV25-1 to TRBJ2-5, with 11 positions matching TRBD2. Trimming cost V 6 bases and J 2 bases; bases outside gene matches: 5. The V gene's germline CDR1 is MGHDK and CDR2 SYGVNS. The CDR3 is made up of 15 amino acids. This chain's CDR3 is CASRGASGRQETQYF. CDR3 DNA: TGTGCCAGCAGAGGAGCTAGCGGGAGGCAAGAGACCCAGTACTTC. Combining the CDR3 with reference TRBV25-1 and TRBJ2-5 gives the whole variable domain EADIYQTPRYLVIGTGKKITLECSQTMGHDKMYWYQQDPGMELHLIHYSYGVNSTEKGDLSSESTVSRIRTEHFPLTLESARPSHTSQYLCASRGASGRQETQYFGPGTRLLVL.

The chain has TRBV27 and TRBJ1-4; 7 positions agree with TRBD1. Per germline, CDR1 MNHEY and CDR2 SMNVEV (reference sequence). Trimming took 6 bases from V and 4 from J; bases not matched to a gene: 11. The CDR3 spans 16 residues. This CDR3 is CASSQTTGVGNEKLFF. In DNA, the CDR3 is TGTGCCAGCAGCCAAACCACAGGGGTGGGTAATGAAAAACTGTTTTTT.

The V gene is TRBV25-1, the J gene TRBJ2-1; D remains unclear. Deletions cut 2 bases from V and 0 bases from J, with 5 bases between. CDR1 MGHDK and CDR2 SYGVNS come from the germline V gene. CDR3 size: 14 residues. The CDR3 loop reads CASSETSSYNEQFF. In DNA, the CDR3 is TGTGCCAGCAGTGAAACGAGCTCCTACAATGAGCAGTTCTTC.